This T cell receptor beta chain was sequenced in a study of T cell changes during pregnancy in multiple sclerosis. TCRdb's table, derived via immunoSEQ multiplex PCR, lists solely in-frame clones and lacks some. The table has some 59,000 clones, roughly nine tenths seen once. The source is a female donor with multiple sclerosis, enrolled in a pregnancy study. The sample consisted of peripheral blood, taken in the first trimester of pregnancy.

CDR3 sequence reads: CASMEGNSYNEQFF. The CDR3 DNA sequence: TGCGCCAGCATGGAGGGGAACTCCTACAATGAGCAGTTCTTC. The chain employs TRBV5-1 and TRBJ2-1; D might be TRBD2 (6 bases). CDR1 and CDR2 from the germline V gene are SGHRS and YFSETQ. Trimming pared 6 bases from V and 0 bases from J, leaving 10 bases between. This CDR3 is 14 amino acids long.